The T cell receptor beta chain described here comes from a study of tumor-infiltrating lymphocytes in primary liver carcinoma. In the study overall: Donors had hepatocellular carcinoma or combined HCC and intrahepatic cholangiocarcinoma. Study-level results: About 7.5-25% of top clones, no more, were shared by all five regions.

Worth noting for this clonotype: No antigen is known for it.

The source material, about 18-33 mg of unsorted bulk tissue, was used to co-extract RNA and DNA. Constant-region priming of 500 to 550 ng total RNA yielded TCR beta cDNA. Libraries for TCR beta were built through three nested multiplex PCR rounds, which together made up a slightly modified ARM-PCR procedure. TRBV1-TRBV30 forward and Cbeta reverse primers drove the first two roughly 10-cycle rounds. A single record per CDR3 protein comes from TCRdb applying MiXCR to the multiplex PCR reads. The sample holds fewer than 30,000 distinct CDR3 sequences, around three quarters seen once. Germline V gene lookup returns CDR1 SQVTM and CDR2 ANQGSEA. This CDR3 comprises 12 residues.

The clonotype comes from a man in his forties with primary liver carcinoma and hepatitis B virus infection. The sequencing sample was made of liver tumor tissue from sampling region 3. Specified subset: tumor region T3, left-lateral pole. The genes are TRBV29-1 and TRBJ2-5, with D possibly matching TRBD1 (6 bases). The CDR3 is CGLTQGMETQYF. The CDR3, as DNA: TGCGGACTCACCCAGGGGATGGAGACCCAGTACTTC.